The 10 T cell receptor beta chains below come from one sample, sequenced in a study of OX40 agonist ivuxolimab in advanced cancers. Assay: immunoSEQ multiplex PCR; the TCRdb copy retains only in-frame clones and omits some. The profile covers nearly 20,000 clones, with roughly four fifths appearing a single time and 21% taken by the ten largest. Sequencing used CD4+ or CD8+ T cells sorted from blood, obtained in a trial of the OX40 agonist ivuxolimab. The receptors derive from an adult with an advanced solid tumor such as melanoma, head and neck, liver or kidney cancer.

This chain links TRBV27 with TRBJ2-7; 8 positions agree with TRBD1. Trimming at V came to 3 bases and at J to 5 bases, leaving 6 bases not matched to a gene. CDR1 and CDR2 (germline): MNHEY, SMNVEV (reference sequence). This CDR3 has 14 amino acids. The CDR3 region has the DNA TGTGCCAGCAGTTTCCAGGGGGCATTCGACGAGCAGTACTTC. It is translated as CASSFQGAFDEQYF.

The gene calls are TRBV5-6 and TRBJ2-1; 7 bases are shared with TRBD2. The CDR3 is 16 amino acids. Germline V CDR1 and CDR2: SGHDT, YYEEEE. Losses at the gene ends were 2 bases for V and 4 bases for J; bases not matched to a gene: 9. CDR3 nucleotides: TGTGCCAGCAGCTTAACCCTGCGGGAGCGTTACAATGAGCAGTTCTTC. This gives the protein CASSLTLRERYNEQFF.

The chain has TRBV14 and TRBJ2-6, with D perhaps TRBD1 (6 bases). The V end lost 2 bases, the J end lost 10 bases, and 15 bases lay between the germline ends. Germline V gene lookup returns CDR1 SGHDN and CDR2 FVKESK. This CDR3 region has 15 residues. The DNA for the CDR3 is TGTGCCAGCAGCCAATGGGGTAACAGGGAGAACGTCCTGACTTTC. Its translation is CASSQWGNRENVLTF.

The rearrangement uses TRBV5-1 and TRBJ2-7; 9 positions match TRBD1. This CDR3 is 13 amino acids long. Germline V gives CDR1 SGHRS, CDR2 YFSETQ. Trimming removed 7 bases from V and 4 bases from J; junction bases left unmatched: 6. The CDR3: CASPGTGKYEQYF. CDR3 DNA: TGCGCCAGCCCAGGGACAGGGAAATACGAGCAGTACTTC.

This sequence joins TRBV5-4 and TRBJ2-2; TRBD2 matches 14 bases. J was trimmed by 6 bases and V by 0 bases; bases with no gene match: 10. The CDR3 extends over 19 amino acids. Germline CDR1 SGHNT, CDR2 YYREEE (reference sequence). The CDR3 nucleotides are TGTGCCAGCAGCTTGGATCCAAGACTAGCGGGGGGGCAGCCCGGGGAGCTGTTTTTT. It yields the protein CASSLDPRLAGGQPGELFF.

The rearrangement uses TRBV11-2 and TRBJ2-3; weak D call: TRBD2 (6 bases). The CDR3 runs to 19 residues. Trimming cost V 0 bases and J 0 bases, with 19 bases left between them. The germline V gene encodes CDR1 SGHAT and CDR2 FQNNGV. The CDR3 protein is CASSLDEPRGTYSTDTQYF. CDR3 sequence (DNA): TGTGCCAGCAGCTTAGATGAACCACGGGGGACGTATAGCACAGATACGCAGTATTTT.

The V gene is TRBV28, the J gene TRBJ1-1; the D is unclear. The CDR3 contains 11 residues. V lost 1 base to trimming and J lost 6 bases, with 3 bases between them. Germline lookup yields CDR1 MDHEN and CDR2 SYDVKM. The CDR3 loop is CASSLSPEAFF. Here the CDR3 DNA reads TGTGCCAGCAGTTTATCCCCTGAAGCTTTCTTT.

The chain combines TRBV11-2 with TRBJ1-2, with TRBD1 as a possible D gene (6 bases). The CDR3 runs to 17 residues. V was pared by 0 bases and J by 4 bases, with 18 bases between. The germline gives CDR1 SGHAT, CDR2 FQNNGV. Here the CDR3 DNA reads TGTGCCAGCAGCTTAGAATGGAGTGGACAGTTCATCTATGGCTACACCTTC. Translated: CASSLEWSGQFIYGYTF. Drawing the rest from reference TRBV11-2 and TRBJ1-2, the complete variable domain is EAGVAQSPRYKIIEKRQSVAFWCNPISGHATLYWYQQILGQGPKLLIQFQNNGVVDDSQLPKDRFSAERLKGVDSTLKIQPAKLEDSAVYLCASSLEWSGQFIYGYTFGSGTRLTVV.

The V call is TRBV11-2, the J call TRBJ2-5, with 8 bases aligning to TRBD1. The length of the CDR3 is 15 residues. With 4 bases clipped from V and 7 bases from J, the junction kept 11 bases outside the gene matches. Germline V gene data show CDR1 as SGHAT and CDR2 as FQNNGV. The DNA for the CDR3 is TGTGCCAGCAGCTCAGAGAGGACAGGGCAGGTGACCCAGTACTTC. It yields the protein CASSSERTGQVTQYF.

The DNA of the CDR3 is TGCAGCATTCTTGTTTGGGGTAACGAGCAGTACTTC. Amino acids: CSILVWGNEQYF. This chain uses TRBV29-1 with TRBJ2-7, with unresolved D. Trimming pared 8 bases from V and 5 bases from J, leaving 16 bases between. The germline V gene has CDR1 SQVTM and CDR2 ANQGSEA. The CDR3 runs 12 residues.